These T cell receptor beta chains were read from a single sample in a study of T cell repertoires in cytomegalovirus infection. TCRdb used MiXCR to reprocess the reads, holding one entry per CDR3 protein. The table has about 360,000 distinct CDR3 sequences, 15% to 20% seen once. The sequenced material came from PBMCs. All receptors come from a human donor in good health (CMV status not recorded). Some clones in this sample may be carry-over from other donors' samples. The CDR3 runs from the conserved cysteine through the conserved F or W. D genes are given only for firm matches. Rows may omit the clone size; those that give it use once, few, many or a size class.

DNA: TGTGCCAGCAGCCCTAAATCGATCAACACAGATACGCAGTATTTT
CDR3: CASSPKSINTDTQYF
size: many
D: -
J: TRBJ2-3
V: TRBV7-8

DNA: TGTGCCAGCAGGATAGCGGGGGGGCCAGATACGCAGTATTTT
CDR3: CASRIAGGPDTQYF
size: few
D: TRBD2
J: TRBJ2-3
V: TRBV28

DNA: TGCAGCGTCGAACCAGGGGGTAATGAGCAGTTCTTC
CDR3: CSVEPGGNEQFF
size: -
D: TRBD1
J: TRBJ2-1
V: TRBV29-1

DNA: TGTGCCAGCAGCGCTCTAGCGGGGGGTCTTGGGACCCAGTACTTC
CDR3: CASSALAGGLGTQYF
size: few
D: TRBD2
J: TRBJ2-5
V: TRBV7-9

DNA: TGTGCCAGCAGCTCAGTATTAGAGCAGTTCTTC
CDR3: CASSSVLEQFF
size: few
D: -
J: TRBJ2-1
V: TRBV5-6

DNA: TGTGCCAGTGGACAGGGGGTTTATAGCAATCAGCCCCAGCATTTT
CDR3: CASGQGVYSNQPQHF
size: -
D: TRBD1
J: TRBJ1-5
V: TRBV6-2/TRBV6-3

DNA: TGTGCCAGCAGCTCCCGTAGGGACCGAGAGACCCAGTACTTC
CDR3: CASSSRRDRETQYF
size: -
D: -
J: TRBJ2-5
V: TRBV11-2

DNA: TGTGCCAGCAGCTACCAGGGGTCCACCGGGGAGCTGTTTTTT
CDR3: CASSYQGSTGELFF
size: -
D: -
J: TRBJ2-2
V: TRBV5-3

DNA: TGTGCCAGCAGTTTATCATGGGGGGGAGAGACCCAGTACTTC
CDR3: CASSLSWGGETQYF
size: -
D: TRBD2
J: TRBJ2-5
V: TRBV27

DNA: TGTGCCTCACGCGTACGGGGGGCTCGAAACACCGGGGAGCTGTTTTTT
CDR3: CASRVRGARNTGELFF
size: -
D: -
J: TRBJ2-2
V: TRBV2

DNA: TGTGCCAGCAGCCAAACAGGGAGCGAGCAGTACTTC
CDR3: CASSQTGSEQYF
size: few
D: -
J: TRBJ2-7
V: TRBV7-8

DNA: TGTGCCAGCAGCGTTAGCGGGGGTAACACCGGGGAGCTGTTTTTT
CDR3: CASSVSGGNTGELFF
size: many
D: TRBD2
J: TRBJ2-2
V: TRBV7-2

DNA: TGTGCCAGCAGCTTCATAGCGGGGAGTAGCACAGATACGCAGTATTTT
CDR3: CASSFIAGSSTDTQYF
size: many
D: TRBD2
J: TRBJ2-3
V: TRBV7-9

DNA: TGCAGTGCTAGAGGGAGGGTCCTTCAGCCCCAGCATTTT
CDR3: CSARGRVLQPQHF
size: -
D: -
J: TRBJ1-5
V: TRBV20-1

DNA: TGCGCCAGCAGCTTCGGGGGGGCTCAGGAGCAGTACTTC
CDR3: CASSFGGAQEQYF
size: -
D: TRBD2
J: TRBJ2-7
V: TRBV5-1

DNA: TGCAGTGCTACCGCCGGCCCGTTCCGGGGGGAGCAGTTCTTC
CDR3: CSATAGPFRGEQFF
size: -
D: -
J: TRBJ2-1
V: TRBV20-1

DNA: TGTGCCAGCAGCTTCCAGGGCCAAGAGACCCAGTACTTC
CDR3: CASSFQGQETQYF
size: many
D: -
J: TRBJ2-5
V: TRBV7-2

DNA: TGCGCCAGCAGTCCGGGACTAGCGGGAGGATGGGACAATGAGCAGTTCTTC
CDR3: CASSPGLAGGWDNEQFF
size: -
D: TRBD2
J: TRBJ2-1
V: TRBV10-1

DNA: TGCGCCAGCAGTCCCGCCGACAGGAACCACTCCTACGAGCAGTACTTC
CDR3: CASSPADRNHSYEQYF
size: few
D: -
J: TRBJ2-7
V: TRBV23-1

DNA: TGTGCCAGCAGTTTATATGCTACTACATATCCTCCTAGCACAGATACGCAGTATTTT
CDR3: CASSLYATTYPPSTDTQYF
size: -
D: -
J: TRBJ2-3
V: TRBV12-3/TRBV12-4

DNA: TGTGCCAGTAGTACCACTGGACAGGGATATGGCTACACCTTC
CDR3: CASSTTGQGYGYTF
size: many
D: TRBD1
J: TRBJ1-2
V: TRBV19

DNA: TGTGCCAGTAGTTACAGGGACTCGCGACTTTTT
CDR3: CASSYRDSRLF
size: -
D: -
J: TRBJ1-5
V: TRBV19

DNA: TGTGCCAGCAGCATACAGGTTACCTACGAGCAGTACTTC
CDR3: CASSIQVTYEQYF
size: -
D: -
J: TRBJ2-7
V: TRBV11-2

DNA: TGTGCCATCAGTGAGTCTGACAGGGGGACCACTGAAGCTTTCTTT
CDR3: CAISESDRGTTEAFF
size: -
D: TRBD1
J: TRBJ1-1
V: TRBV10-3

DNA: TGCAGTGCGAGCTCCGGGCATGAAGCTTTCTTT
CDR3: CSASSGHEAFF
size: -
D: -
J: TRBJ1-1
V: TRBV20-1

DNA: TGCGCCAGCAGCCAAGTGGGGGGGGGCCTGGGCTCCTATAATTCACCCCTCCACTTT
CDR3: CASSQVGGGLGSYNSPLHF
size: -
D: -
J: TRBJ1-6
V: TRBV4-3

DNA: TGTGCCAGCAGCCCCGAGCCTTACAATGAGCAGTTCTTC
CDR3: CASSPEPYNEQFF
size: many
D: -
J: TRBJ2-1
V: TRBV7-2

DNA: TGTGCCAGCGGTACCCCCCCGACTAGCGGGGGCCGGTTCTACGTGCAGTACTTC
CDR3: CASGTPPTSGGRFYVQYF
size: -
D: TRBD2
J: TRBJ2-7
V: TRBV2

DNA: TGTGCCAGTCGAAGCGGTACAAAGAGCGACGAGCAGTACTTC
CDR3: CASRSGTKSDEQYF
size: -
D: -
J: TRBJ2-7
V: TRBV19

DNA: TGTGCCAGCAGCCCCACTCGGTGGGGCCAAGAGACCCAGTACTTC
CDR3: CASSPTRWGQETQYF
size: -
D: -
J: TRBJ2-5
V: TRBV3-1

DNA: TGTGCCAGCACCCCGGCGAGGATGGATCAGCCCCAGCATTTT
CDR3: CASTPARMDQPQHF
size: few
D: -
J: TRBJ1-5
V: TRBV28

DNA: TGTGCCAGCAGCCAAGAGGGCGCCGTTTCCGAGCAGTTCTTC
CDR3: CASSQEGAVSEQFF
size: -
D: -
J: TRBJ2-1
V: TRBV3-1

DNA: TGTGCCAGCAGCCAAGAATTAAGGTCAGTGGAACAGTTCTTC
CDR3: CASSQELRSVEQFF
size: few
D: -
J: TRBJ2-1
V: TRBV3-1

DNA: TGTGCCAGCAGTGGGAGTCAGATGAACACTGAAGCTTTCTTT
CDR3: CASSGSQMNTEAFF
size: many
D: -
J: TRBJ1-1
V: TRBV6-1

DNA: TGTGCCAGTAGTATAGACCCAAGGTCCAACTATGGCTACACCTTC
CDR3: CASSIDPRSNYGYTF
size: -
D: -
J: TRBJ1-2
V: TRBV19

DNA: TGCAGTGCTCCGAACGACCCGGATCAGCCCCAGCATTTT
CDR3: CSAPNDPDQPQHF
size: -
D: -
J: TRBJ1-5
V: TRBV20-1

DNA: TGCAGTGCTAGGGAGGATCCGGCCAATGAGCAGTTCTTC
CDR3: CSAREDPANEQFF
size: -
D: -
J: TRBJ2-1
V: TRBV20-1

DNA: TGTGCCACCAGCAAAGGGGGATTAGCGGGAGCCGGGGAGCTGTTTTTT
CDR3: CATSKGGLAGAGELFF
size: few
D: TRBD2
J: TRBJ2-2
V: TRBV15

DNA: TGTGCCAGCAGCGCTACTAGCGGGAGCTACGAGCAGTACTTC
CDR3: CASSATSGSYEQYF
size: -
D: TRBD2
J: TRBJ2-7
V: TRBV12-3/TRBV12-4

DNA: TGTGCCAGCAGCCTACTCCAAGGGGTGGAAGCTTTCTTT
CDR3: CASSLLQGVEAFF
size: many
D: -
J: TRBJ1-1
V: TRBV28

DNA: TGTGCCAGCAGCCAAGCGGGGGAGCCAGATACGCAGTATTTT
CDR3: CASSQAGEPDTQYF
size: few
D: -
J: TRBJ2-3
V: TRBV3-1

DNA: TGTGCCAGCAGTGAGGGACAGGTTAACACAGATACGCAGTATTTT
CDR3: CASSEGQVNTDTQYF
size: -
D: TRBD1
J: TRBJ2-3
V: TRBV2

DNA: TGTGCCAGCAGCTCGAATATCCGGGACAGGGCGAACACTGAAGCTTTCTTT
CDR3: CASSSNIRDRANTEAFF
size: few
D: TRBD1
J: TRBJ1-1
V: TRBV11-2

DNA: TGTGCCAGCAGCTCTCGGCTTTATAGGACCACAGATACGCAGTATTTT
CDR3: CASSSRLYRTTDTQYF
size: few
D: -
J: TRBJ2-3
V: TRBV7-2

DNA: TGTGCCAGCAGCTTGTTCTACGGGACAGATATGCAGTATTTT
CDR3: CASSLFYGTDMQYF
size: once
D: TRBD1
J: TRBJ2-3
V: TRBV7-2

DNA: TGCAGTGCTAGATATCACGGAGACTCACCCCTCCACTTT
CDR3: CSARYHGDSPLHF
size: -
D: -
J: TRBJ1-6
V: TRBV20-1

DNA: TGTGCCAGCACCTCTATAGGTGGCAGATCCTACGAGCAGTACTTC
CDR3: CASTSIGGRSYEQYF
size: -
D: -
J: TRBJ2-7
V: TRBV7-9

DNA: TGTGCCAGCAGTTACGAGGGCCATGAGCAGTTCTTC
CDR3: CASSYEGHEQFF
size: many
D: -
J: TRBJ2-1
V: TRBV28

DNA: TGTGCCAGCACCCCACAGGGATTGGAGACCCAGTACTTC
CDR3: CASTPQGLETQYF
size: many
D: -
J: TRBJ2-5
V: TRBV6-2/TRBV6-3

DNA: TGTGCCAGCAGCTTAGGATCGGTGGGCTTGAATACGCAGTATTTT
CDR3: CASSLGSVGLNTQYF
size: many
D: -
J: TRBJ2-3
V: TRBV7-2

DNA: TGTGCCAGCAGCTTCCGACTAGCGGGGGTTGGGGAGACCCAGTACTTC
CDR3: CASSFRLAGVGETQYF
size: many
D: TRBD2
J: TRBJ2-5
V: TRBV7-2

DNA: TGTGCCAGCAGCTTAGGGGGGGCTCAAGATACGCAGTATTTT
CDR3: CASSLGGAQDTQYF
size: many
D: -
J: TRBJ2-3
V: TRBV7-2

DNA: TGTGCCAGCAGTATTAATCGGGGGGATGAAGCTTTCTTT
CDR3: CASSINRGDEAFF
size: -
D: -
J: TRBJ1-1
V: TRBV6-4

DNA: TGTGCCGCCCTGACTAGCGGGAGGGCCCCGCAAGTTCGCGATGAGCAGTTCTTC
CDR3: CAALTSGRAPQVRDEQFF
size: few
D: TRBD2
J: TRBJ2-1
V: TRBV10-3